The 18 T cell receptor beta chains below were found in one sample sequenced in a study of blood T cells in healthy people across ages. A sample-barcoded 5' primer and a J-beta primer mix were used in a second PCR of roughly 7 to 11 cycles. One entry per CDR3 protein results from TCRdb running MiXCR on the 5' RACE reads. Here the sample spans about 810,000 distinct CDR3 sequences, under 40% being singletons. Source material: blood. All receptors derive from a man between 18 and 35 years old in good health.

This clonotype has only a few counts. In DNA, the CDR3 is TGCAGTGCCAACCTAGCGGAATCCTACGAGCAGTACTTC. It yields the protein CSANLAESYEQYF. The V and J genes are TRBV20-1 and TRBJ2-7, with 7 bases that match TRBD2. CDR1 is DFQATT and CDR2 is SNEGSKA in the germline V gene (reference sequence). J lost 1 base, V lost 6 bases, and 6 bases had no gene match. The CDR3 loop spans 13 amino acids.

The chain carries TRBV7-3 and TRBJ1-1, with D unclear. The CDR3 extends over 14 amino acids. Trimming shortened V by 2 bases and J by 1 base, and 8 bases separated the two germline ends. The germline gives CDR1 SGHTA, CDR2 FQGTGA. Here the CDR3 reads CASSLSDGNTEAFF. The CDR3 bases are TGTGCCAGCAGCTTATCAGACGGGAACACTGAAGCTTTCTTT.

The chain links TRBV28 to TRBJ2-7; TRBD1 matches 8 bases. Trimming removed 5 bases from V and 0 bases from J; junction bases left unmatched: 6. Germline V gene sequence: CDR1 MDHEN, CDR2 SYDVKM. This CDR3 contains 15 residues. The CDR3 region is CASSRGQEISYEQYF. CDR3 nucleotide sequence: TGTGCCAGCAGTCGGGGACAGGAAATCTCCTACGAGCAGTACTTC.

Written as DNA, the CDR3 is TGTGCCACCAGTGATCCCACTACCCCCAATACGCAGTATTTT. This encodes CATSDPTTPNTQYF. V gene TRBV24-1 combines with J gene TRBJ2-3; D unclear. The V gene lost 3 bases and the J gene lost 7 bases, with 13 bases spanning the gap. The CDR3 covers 14 residues. Germline V gene data show CDR1 as KGHDR and CDR2 as SFDVKD.

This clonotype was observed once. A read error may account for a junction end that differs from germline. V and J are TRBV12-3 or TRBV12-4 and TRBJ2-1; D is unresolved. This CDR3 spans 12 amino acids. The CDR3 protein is CDSRYSNNEQFF. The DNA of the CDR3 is TGTGACAGCAGATACAGCAACAATGAGCAGTTCTTC.

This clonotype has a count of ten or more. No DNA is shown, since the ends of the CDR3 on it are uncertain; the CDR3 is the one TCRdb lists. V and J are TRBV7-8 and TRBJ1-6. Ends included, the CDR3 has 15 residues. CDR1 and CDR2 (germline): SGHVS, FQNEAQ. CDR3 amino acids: CASILGSSYNSPLHF.

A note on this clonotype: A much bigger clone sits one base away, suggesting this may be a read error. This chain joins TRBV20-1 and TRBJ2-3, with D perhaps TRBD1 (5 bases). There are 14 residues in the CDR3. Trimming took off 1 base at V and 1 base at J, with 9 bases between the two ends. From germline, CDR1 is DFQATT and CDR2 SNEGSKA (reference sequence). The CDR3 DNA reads TGCAGTGCTAGAGGTATCAGGGGCACAGATACGCAGTATTTT. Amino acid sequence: CSARGIRGTDTQYF.

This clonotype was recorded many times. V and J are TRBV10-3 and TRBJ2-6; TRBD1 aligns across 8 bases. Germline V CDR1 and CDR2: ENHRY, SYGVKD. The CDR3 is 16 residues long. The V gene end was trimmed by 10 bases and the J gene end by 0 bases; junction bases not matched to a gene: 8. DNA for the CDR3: TGTGCCACTGGACAGGGCCCTAGCTCTGGGGCCAACGTCCTGACTTTC. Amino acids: CATGQGPSSGANVLTF.

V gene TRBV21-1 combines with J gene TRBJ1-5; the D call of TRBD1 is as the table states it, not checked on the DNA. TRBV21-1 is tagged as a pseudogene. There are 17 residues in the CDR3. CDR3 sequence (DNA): TGTGCCAGCAGCAGAGGGGGCCTGACAGGGGAGGATCAGCCCCAGCATTTT. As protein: CASSRGGLTGEDQPQHF.

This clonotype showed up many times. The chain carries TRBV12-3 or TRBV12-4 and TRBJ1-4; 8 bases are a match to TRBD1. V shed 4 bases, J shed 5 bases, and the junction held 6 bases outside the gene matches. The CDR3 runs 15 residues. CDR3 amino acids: CASSSQQGANEKLFF. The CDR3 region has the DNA TGTGCCAGCAGTTCACAGCAGGGGGCCAATGAAAAACTGTTTTTT.

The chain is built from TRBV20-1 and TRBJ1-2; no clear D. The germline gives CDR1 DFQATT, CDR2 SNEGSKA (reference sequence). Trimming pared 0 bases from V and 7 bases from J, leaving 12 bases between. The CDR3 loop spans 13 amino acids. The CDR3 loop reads CSARDRLGAGYTF. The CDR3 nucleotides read TGCAGTGCTAGAGATCGGCTTGGAGCTGGCTACACCTTC.

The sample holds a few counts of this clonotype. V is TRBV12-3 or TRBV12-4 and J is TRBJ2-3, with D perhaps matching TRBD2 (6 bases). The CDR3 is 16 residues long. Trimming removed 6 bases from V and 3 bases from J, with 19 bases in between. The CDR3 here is CASSHFSGRGTDTQYF. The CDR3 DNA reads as TGTGCCAGCAGCCATTTCTCCGGGAGAGGAACAGATACGCAGTATTTT.

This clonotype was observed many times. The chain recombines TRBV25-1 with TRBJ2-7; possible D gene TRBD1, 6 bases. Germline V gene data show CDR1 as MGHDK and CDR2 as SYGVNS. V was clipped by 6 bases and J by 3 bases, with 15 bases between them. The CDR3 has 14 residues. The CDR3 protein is CASSPPGHRYEQYF. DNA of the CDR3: TGTGCCAGCAGCCCTCCGGGACATCGCTACGAGCAGTACTTC.

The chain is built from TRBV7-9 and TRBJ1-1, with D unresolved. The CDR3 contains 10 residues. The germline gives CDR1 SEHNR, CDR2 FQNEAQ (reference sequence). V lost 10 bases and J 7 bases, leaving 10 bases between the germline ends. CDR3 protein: CATLIGEAFF. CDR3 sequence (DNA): TGTGCCACCTTAATTGGTGAAGCTTTCTTT.

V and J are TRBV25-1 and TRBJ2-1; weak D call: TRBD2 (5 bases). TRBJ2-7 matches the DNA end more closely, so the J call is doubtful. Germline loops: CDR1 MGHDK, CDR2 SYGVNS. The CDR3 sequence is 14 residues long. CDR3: CASSPSSGYNEQYF. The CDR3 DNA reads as TGTGCCTCTAGTCCCTCGTCGGGGTACAATGAGCAGTACTTC.

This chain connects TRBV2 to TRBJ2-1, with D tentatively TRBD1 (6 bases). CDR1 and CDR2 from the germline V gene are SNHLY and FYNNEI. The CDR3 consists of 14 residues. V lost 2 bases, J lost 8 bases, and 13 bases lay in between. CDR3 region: CASSELQGVYEQFF. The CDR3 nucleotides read TGTGCCAGCAGTGAATTACAGGGTGTGTATGAGCAGTTCTTC.

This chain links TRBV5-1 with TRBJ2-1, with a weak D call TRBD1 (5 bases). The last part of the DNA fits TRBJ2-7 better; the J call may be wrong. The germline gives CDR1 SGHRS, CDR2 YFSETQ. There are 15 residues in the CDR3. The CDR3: CASSFRVTTYNEQYF. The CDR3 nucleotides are TGCGCCAGCAGCTTCAGGGTCACAACCTACAATGAGCAGTACTTC.

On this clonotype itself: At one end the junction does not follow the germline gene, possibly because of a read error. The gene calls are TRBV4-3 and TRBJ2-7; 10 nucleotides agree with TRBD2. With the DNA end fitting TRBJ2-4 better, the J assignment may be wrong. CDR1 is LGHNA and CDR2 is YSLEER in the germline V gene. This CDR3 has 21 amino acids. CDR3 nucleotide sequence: TGCGCCAGCAGCCACGCACTGGTAGCGGGGGGAAACGGTGGGTCCAAAAGCATTCAGTACTTC. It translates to CASSHALVAGGNGGSKSIQYF.